This T cell receptor beta chain was recorded in a study of blood T cell repertoires in COVID-19. Across the study: Sources were T cells, B-cell-depleted T cells, or PBMCs; the material itself was cDNA or gDNA.

Per the study methods: Quantification of nucleated cells was approximated via reference gene primer amplification. Measured with immunoSEQ multiplex PCR; TCRdb has only the in-frame clones, and not every one. V and J calls and clone size are copied from that table; D and trimming were computed from the DNA. The repertoire holds 470,000 or so clones, with about 85% as singletons. The length of the CDR3 is 17 residues. Trimming cost V 1 base and J 5 bases, with 20 bases left between them. Germline V gene data show CDR1 as LNHNV and CDR2 as YYDKDF (reference sequence). Which cohort a participant joined came from the clinical history participants gave.

Input material: PBMCs or T cells enriched from blood (not recorded which). This clonotype was obtained from a woman aged 18 to 35 with acute COVID-19. The J gene is TRBJ2-5, the V gene TRBV15; the D gene is possibly TRBD1 (6 bases). CDR3 DNA sequence: TGTGCCACCAGCAGAGGAACCGACAGGCCCTTAGGGGAGACCCAGTACTTC. Translating gives CATSRGTDRPLGETQYF.